This TCR beta chain was captured by sequencing in a study of hypomethylating agent response in myelodysplastic syndrome. At the level of the study: A few patients were non-responders, while roughly 6 showed complete response or hematologic improvement. Response meant complete response or hematologic improvement; all other patients were non-responders.

The CDR3 spans 15 residues. From germline, CDR1 is SGHVS and CDR2 FQNEAQ. V was cut by 2 bases and J by 4 bases, with 15 bases left in between. Each sample had roughly 400 ng DNA, as two 200 ng replicates, at survey resolution. Sequenced by immunoSEQ multiplex PCR; TCRdb stores in-frame clones only, minus some. The data show about 7,200 clones, around 84% seen once. The sequences come from bone marrow, collected before or after starting hypomethylating agent treatment for myelodysplastic syndrome (not recorded which). V is TRBV7-8 and J is TRBJ2-7; possibly TRBD2 for D (6 bases). The TCR originated in a human donor with myelodysplastic syndrome. CDR3 sequence: CASSLPGGGGYEQYF. The CDR3 coding sequence is TGTGCCAGCAGCTTACCCGGGGGTGGAGGATACGAGCAGTACTTC.